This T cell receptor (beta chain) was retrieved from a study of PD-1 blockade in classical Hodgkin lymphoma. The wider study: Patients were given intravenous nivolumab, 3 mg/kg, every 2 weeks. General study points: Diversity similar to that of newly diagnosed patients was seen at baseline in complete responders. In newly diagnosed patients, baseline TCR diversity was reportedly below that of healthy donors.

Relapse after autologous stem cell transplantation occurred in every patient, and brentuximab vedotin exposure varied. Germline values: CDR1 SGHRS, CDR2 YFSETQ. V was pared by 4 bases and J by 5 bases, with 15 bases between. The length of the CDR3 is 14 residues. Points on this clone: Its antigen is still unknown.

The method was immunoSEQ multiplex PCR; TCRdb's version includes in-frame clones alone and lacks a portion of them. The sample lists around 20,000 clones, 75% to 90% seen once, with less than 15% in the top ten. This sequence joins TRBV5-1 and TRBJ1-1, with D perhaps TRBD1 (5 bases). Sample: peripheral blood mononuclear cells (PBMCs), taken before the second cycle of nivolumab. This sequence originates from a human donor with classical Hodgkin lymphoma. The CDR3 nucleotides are TGCGCCAGCAGCCCCGGGACGGGCGGTACTGAAGCTTTCTTT. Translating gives CASSPGTGGTEAFF.